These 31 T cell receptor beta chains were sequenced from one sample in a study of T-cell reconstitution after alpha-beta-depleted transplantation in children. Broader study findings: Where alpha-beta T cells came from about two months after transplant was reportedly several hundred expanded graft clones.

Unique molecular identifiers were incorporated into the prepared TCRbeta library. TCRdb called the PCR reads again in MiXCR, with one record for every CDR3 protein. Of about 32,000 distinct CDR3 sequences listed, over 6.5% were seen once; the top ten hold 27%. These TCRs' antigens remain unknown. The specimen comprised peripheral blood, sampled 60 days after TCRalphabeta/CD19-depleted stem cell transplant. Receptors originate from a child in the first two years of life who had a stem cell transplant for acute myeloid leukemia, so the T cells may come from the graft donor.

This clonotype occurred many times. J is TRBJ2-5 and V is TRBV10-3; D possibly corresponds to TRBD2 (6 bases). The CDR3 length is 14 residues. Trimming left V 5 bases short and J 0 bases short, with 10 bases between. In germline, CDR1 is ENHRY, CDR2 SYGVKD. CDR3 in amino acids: CAISTGEYQETQYF. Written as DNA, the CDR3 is TGTGCCATCAGTACGGGAGAGTACCAAGAGACCCAGTACTTC.

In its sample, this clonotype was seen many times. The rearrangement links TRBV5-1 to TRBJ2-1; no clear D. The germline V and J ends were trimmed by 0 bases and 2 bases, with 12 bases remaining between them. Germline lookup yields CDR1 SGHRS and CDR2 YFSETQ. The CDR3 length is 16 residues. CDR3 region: CASSLVWESTYNEQFF. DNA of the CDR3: TGCGCCAGCAGCTTGGTTTGGGAATCCACCTACAATGAGCAGTTCTTC.

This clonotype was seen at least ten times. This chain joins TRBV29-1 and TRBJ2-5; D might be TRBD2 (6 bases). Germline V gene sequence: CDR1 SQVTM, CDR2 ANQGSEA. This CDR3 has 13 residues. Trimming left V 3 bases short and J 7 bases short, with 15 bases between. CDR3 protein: CSVEWREDVTQYF. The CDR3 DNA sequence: TGCAGCGTTGAGTGGAGGGAGGATGTGACCCAGTACTTC.

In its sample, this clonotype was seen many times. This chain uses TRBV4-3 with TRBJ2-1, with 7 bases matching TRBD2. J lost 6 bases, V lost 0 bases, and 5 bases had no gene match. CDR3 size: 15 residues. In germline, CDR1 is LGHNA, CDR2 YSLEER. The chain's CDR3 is CASSQDGLGGNEQFF. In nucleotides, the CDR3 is TGCGCCAGCAGCCAAGATGGACTAGGAGGCAATGAGCAGTTCTTC.

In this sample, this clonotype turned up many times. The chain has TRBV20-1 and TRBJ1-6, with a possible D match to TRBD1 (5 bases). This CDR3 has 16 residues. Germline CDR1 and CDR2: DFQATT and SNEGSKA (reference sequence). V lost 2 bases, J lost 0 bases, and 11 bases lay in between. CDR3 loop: CSARQGRSSYNSPLHF. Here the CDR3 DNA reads TGCAGTGCTAGACAGGGCAGGAGCTCCTATAATTCACCCCTCCACTTT.

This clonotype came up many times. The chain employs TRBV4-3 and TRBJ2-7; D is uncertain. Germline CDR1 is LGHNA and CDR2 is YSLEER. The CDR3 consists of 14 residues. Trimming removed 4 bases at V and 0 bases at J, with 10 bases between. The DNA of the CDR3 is TGCGCCAGCAGCCCCGAGTCTCGCTCCTACGAGCAGTACTTC. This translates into CASSPESRSYEQYF.

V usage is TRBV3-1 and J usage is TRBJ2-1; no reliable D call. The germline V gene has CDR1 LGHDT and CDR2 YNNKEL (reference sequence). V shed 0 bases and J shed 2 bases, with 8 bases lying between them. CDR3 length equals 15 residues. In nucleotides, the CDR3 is TGTGCCAGCAGCCAAGACCATGTACCCTACAATGAGCAGTTCTTC. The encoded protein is CASSQDHVPYNEQFF.

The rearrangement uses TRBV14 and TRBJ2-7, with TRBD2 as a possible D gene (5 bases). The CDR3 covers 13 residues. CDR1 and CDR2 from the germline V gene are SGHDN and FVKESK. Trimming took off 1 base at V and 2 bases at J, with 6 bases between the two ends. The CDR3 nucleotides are TGTGCCAGCAGCCAAGGGAGGACCTACGAGCAGTACTTC. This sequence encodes CASSQGRTYEQYF. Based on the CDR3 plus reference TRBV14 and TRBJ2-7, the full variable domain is EAGVTQFPSHSVIEKGQTVTLRCDPISGHDNLYWYRRVMGKEIKFLLHFVKESKQDESGMPNNRFLAERTGGTYSTLKVQPAELEDSGVYFCASSQGRTYEQYFGPGTRLTVT.

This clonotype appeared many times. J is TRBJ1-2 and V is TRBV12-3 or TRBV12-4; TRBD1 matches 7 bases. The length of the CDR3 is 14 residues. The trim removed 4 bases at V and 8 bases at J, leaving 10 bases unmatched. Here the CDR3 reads CASSYRGGPGGYTF. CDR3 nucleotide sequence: TGTGCCAGCAGTTACAGGGGAGGCCCAGGGGGCTACACCTTC.

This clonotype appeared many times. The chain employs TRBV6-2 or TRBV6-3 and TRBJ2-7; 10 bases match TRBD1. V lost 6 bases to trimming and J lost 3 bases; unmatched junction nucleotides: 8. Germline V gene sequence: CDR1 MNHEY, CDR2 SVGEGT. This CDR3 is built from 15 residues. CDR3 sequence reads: CASSRQGAKDYEQYF. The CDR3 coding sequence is TGTGCCAGCAGCCGACAGGGGGCGAAGGACTACGAGCAGTACTTC.

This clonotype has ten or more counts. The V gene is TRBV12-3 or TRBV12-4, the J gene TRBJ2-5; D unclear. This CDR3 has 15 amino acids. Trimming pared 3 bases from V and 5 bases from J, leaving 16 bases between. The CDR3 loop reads CASSFGRVGWETQYF. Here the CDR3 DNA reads TGTGCCAGCAGTTTCGGAAGGGTAGGGTGGGAGACCCAGTACTTC.

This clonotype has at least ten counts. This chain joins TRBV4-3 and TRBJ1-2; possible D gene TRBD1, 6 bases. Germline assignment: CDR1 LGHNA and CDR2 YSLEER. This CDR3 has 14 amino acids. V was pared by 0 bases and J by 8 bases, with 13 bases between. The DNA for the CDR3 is TGCGCCAGCAGCCAAGATTCCACAGGGTCGGGCTACACCTTC. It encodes CASSQDSTGSGYTF.

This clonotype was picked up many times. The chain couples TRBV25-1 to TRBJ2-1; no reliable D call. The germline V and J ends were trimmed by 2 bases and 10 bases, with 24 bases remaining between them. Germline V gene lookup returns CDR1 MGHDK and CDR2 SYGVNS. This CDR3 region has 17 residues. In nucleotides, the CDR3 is TGTGCCAGCAGTGAACTCTCCACAAAAGTCCTCCAAAACGAGCAGTTCTTC. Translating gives CASSELSTKVLQNEQFF.

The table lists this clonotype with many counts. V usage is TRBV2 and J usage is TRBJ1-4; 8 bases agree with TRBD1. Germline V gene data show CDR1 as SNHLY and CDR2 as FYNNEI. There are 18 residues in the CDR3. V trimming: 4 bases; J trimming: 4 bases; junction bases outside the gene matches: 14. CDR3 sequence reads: CASSVRGPSPTVNEKLFF. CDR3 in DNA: TGTGCCAGCAGTGTCAGGGGGCCCAGCCCAACTGTTAATGAAAAACTGTTTTTT.

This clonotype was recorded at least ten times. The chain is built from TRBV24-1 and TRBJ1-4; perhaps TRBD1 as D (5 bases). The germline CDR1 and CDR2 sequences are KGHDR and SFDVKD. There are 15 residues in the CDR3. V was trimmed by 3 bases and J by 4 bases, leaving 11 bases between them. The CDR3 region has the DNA TGTGCCACCAGTGATGGGACGGCCATTAATGAAAAACTGTTTTTT. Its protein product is CATSDGTAINEKLFF.

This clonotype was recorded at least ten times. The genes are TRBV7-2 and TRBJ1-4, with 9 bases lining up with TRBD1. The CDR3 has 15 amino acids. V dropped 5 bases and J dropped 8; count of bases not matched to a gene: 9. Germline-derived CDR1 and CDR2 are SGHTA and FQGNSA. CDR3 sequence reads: CASSVTGTGTEKLFF. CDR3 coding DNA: TGTGCCAGCAGCGTAACCGGGACAGGGACCGAAAAACTGTTTTTT.

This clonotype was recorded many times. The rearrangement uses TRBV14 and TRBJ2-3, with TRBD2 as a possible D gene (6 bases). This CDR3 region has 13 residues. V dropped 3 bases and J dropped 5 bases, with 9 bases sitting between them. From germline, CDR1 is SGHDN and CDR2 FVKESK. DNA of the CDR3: TGTGCCAGCAGCCAGTTCGGGGGAGATACGCAGTATTTT. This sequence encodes CASSQFGGDTQYF.

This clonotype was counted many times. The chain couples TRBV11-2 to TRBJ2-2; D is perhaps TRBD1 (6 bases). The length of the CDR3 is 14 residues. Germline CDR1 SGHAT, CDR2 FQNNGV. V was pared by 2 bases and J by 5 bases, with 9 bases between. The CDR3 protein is CASSLRTETGELFF. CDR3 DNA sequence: TGTGCCAGCAGCTTAAGGACAGAGACCGGGGAGCTGTTTTTT.

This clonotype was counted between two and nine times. The CDR3 sequence is CASSLPGLAENEQFF. CDR3 bases: TGTGCCAGCAGCCTACCGGGACTAGCGGAGAATGAGCAGTTCTTC. V and J are TRBV7-8 and TRBJ2-1, with 11 bases fitting TRBD2. Germline V gene lookup returns CDR1 SGHVS and CDR2 FQNEAQ. V shed 5 bases, J shed 7 bases, and the junction held 7 bases outside the gene matches. There are 15 residues in the CDR3.

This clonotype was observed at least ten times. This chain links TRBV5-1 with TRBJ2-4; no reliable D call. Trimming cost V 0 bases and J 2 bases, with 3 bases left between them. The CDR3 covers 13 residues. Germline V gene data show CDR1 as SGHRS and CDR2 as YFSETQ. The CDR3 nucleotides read TGCGCCAGCAGCTTGGGACCCAAAAACATTCAGTACTTC. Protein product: CASSLGPKNIQYF.

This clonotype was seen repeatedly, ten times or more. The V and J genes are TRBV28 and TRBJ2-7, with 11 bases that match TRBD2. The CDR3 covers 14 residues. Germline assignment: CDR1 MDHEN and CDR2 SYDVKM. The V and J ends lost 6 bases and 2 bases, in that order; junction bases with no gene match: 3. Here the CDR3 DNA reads TGTGCCAGCAGCCCTAGCGGGGGGCCCTACGAGCAGTACTTC. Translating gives CASSPSGGPYEQYF.

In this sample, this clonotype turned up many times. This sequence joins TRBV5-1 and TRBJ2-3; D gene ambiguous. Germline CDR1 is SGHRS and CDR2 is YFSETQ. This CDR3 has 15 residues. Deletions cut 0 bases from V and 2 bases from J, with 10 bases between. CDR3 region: CASSLEVADTDTQYF. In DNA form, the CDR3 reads TGCGCCAGCAGCTTGGAGGTAGCAGACACAGATACGCAGTATTTT. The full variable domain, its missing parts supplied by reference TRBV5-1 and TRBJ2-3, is KAGVTQTPRYLIKTRGQQVTLSCSPISGHRSVSWYQQTPGQGLQFLFEYFSETQRNKGNFPGRFSGRQFSNSRSEMNVSTLELGDSALYLCASSLEVADTDTQYFGPGTRLTVL.

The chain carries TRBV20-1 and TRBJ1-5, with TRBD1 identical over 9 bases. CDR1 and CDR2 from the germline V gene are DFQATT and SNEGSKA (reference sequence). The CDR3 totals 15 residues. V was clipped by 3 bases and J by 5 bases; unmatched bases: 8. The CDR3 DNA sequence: TGCAGTGCTAGCGGGCGGGACAGGGCAGATCAGCCCCAGCATTTT. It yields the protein CSASGRDRADQPQHF.

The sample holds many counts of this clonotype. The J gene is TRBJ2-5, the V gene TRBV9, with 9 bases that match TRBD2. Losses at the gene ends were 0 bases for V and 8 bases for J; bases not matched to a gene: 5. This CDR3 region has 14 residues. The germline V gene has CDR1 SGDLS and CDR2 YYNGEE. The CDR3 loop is CASSVGGRADTQYF. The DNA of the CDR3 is TGTGCCAGCAGCGTAGGCGGGAGGGCCGATACCCAGTACTTC.

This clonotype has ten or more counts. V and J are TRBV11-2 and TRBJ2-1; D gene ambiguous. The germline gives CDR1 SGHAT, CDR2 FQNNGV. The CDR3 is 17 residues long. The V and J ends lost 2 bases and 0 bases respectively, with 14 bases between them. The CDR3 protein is CASSLYYRRSSYNEQFF. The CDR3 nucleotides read TGTGCCAGCAGCTTATACTACCGGAGAAGCTCCTACAATGAGCAGTTCTTC.

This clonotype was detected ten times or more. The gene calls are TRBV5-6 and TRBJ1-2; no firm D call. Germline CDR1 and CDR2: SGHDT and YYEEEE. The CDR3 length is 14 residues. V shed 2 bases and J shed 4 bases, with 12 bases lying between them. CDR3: CASSFYGVSYGYTF. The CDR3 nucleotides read TGTGCCAGCAGCTTCTACGGTGTTTCCTATGGCTACACCTTC.

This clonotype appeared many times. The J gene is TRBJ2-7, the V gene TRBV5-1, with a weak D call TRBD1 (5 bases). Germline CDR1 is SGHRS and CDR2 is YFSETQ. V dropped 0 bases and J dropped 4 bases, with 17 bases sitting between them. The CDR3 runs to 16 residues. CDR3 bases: TGCGCCAGCAGCTTGGAGCAGGGTCCCTCGAGATACGAGCAGTACTTC. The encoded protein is CASSLEQGPSRYEQYF.

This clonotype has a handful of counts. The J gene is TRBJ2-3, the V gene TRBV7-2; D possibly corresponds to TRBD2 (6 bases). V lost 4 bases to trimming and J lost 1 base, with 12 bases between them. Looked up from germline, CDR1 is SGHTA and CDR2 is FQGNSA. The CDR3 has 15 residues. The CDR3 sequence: CASSSRDFGTDTQYF. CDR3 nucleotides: TGTGCCAGCAGCTCCCGGGACTTCGGCACAGATACGCAGTATTTT.

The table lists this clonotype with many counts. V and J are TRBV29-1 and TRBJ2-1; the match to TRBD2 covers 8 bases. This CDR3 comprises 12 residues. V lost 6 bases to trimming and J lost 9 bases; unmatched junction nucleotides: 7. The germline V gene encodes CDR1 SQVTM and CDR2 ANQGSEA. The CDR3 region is CSVYGRGGEQFF. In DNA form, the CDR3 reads TGCAGCGTCTATGGCCGGGGGGGTGAGCAGTTCTTC.

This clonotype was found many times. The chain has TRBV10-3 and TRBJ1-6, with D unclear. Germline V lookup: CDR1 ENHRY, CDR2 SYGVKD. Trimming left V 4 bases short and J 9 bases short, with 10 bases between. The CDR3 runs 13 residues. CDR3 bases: TGTGCCATCAGTGCACCGGGTTCTTCACCCCTCCACTTT. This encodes CAISAPGSSPLHF.

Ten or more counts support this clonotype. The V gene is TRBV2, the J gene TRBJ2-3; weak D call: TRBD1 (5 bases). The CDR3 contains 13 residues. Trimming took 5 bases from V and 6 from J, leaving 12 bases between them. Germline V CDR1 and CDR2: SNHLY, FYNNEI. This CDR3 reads CASSSGRADTQYF. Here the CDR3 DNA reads TGTGCCAGCAGTTCCGGCAGGGCCGATACGCAGTATTTT.